The 28 T cell receptor beta chains presented below share a single source sample, sequenced in a study of cytomegalovirus exposure and HLA in healthy donors. Amplification used 60 Vbeta primers and 13 Jbeta primers. Clones were sequenced by immunoSEQ multiplex PCR, and TCRdb holds only the in-frame ones, with some missing. The sample includes 140,000 to 150,000 clones, approximately 80% of them seen just once. Sequencing was performed on PBMCs. Receptors originate from a middle-aged woman in good health and CMV-seropositive.

The chain links TRBV6-4 to TRBJ1-2; 7 bases fit TRBD1. With V trimmed by 0 bases and J by 2 bases, 3 bases remained unmatched. The CDR3 loop spans 15 amino acids. The germline V gene has CDR1 MRHNA and CDR2 SNTAGT. CDR3 sequence reads: CASSDSEGANYGYTF. As DNA, the CDR3 is TGTGCCAGCAGTGACTCAGAGGGGGCCAACTATGGCTACACCTTC.

This clone has just a few counts. The chain is built from TRBV2 and TRBJ2-7; D is ambiguous. Germline values: CDR1 SNHLY, CDR2 FYNNEI. This CDR3 contains 11 residues. V lost 5 bases and J 2 bases, leaving 4 bases between the germline ends. The CDR3 reads CASSYPYEQYF. The CDR3, as DNA: TGTGCCAGCAGTTATCCCTACGAGCAGTACTTC.

This rearrangement joins TRBV18 to TRBJ2-2; TRBD2 matches 9 bases. This CDR3 has 16 residues. CDR1 and CDR2 (germline): KGHSH, LQKENI. Unmatched junction bases numbered 8, after V lost 2 bases and J lost 7 bases. The CDR3 DNA is TGTGCCAGCTCACCAAGGCTAGCGGGAACAGGCGGGGAGCTGTTTTTT. This encodes CASSPRLAGTGGELFF.

This clone was counted between two and nine times. The chain uses TRBV6-5 and TRBJ2-7; 9 bases line up with TRBD2. The CDR3 is made up of 13 amino acids. V lost 5 bases and J lost 2; bases outside the gene matches: 1. Germline CDR1 reads MNHEY; CDR2 reads SVGAGI. The CDR3 DNA sequence: TGTGCCAGCAGTCAGCGGGAGGCCTACGAGCAGTACTTC. Protein: CASSQREAYEQYF.

Only a few counts were recorded for this clone. This chain connects TRBV7-9 to TRBJ1-4; no firm D call. Trimming left V 2 bases short and J 8 bases short, with 9 bases between. The CDR3 totals 13 residues. Germline V lookup: CDR1 SEHNR, CDR2 FQNEAQ (reference sequence). In nucleotides, the CDR3 is TGTGCCAGCAGCTTACATGACGGGGAAAAACTGTTTTTT. It specifies CASSLHDGEKLFF.

The chain uses TRBV9 and TRBJ1-4; TRBD1 agrees at 8 bases. The CDR3 has 18 residues. Germline CDR1 SGDLS, CDR2 YYNGEE. The junction had 15 bases not matched to a gene; V was cut back by 3 bases and J by 5 bases. CDR3 bases: TGTGCCAGCAGCGCATCAGCCTCTAGACAGGGGTGGAATGAAAAACTGTTTTTT. Its protein product is CASSASASRQGWNEKLFF.

The J gene is TRBJ2-7, the V gene TRBV28; TRBD1 agrees at 8 bases. The germline CDR1 and CDR2 sequences are MDHEN and SYDVKM. This CDR3 comprises 16 residues. Losses at the gene ends were 4 bases for V and 0 bases for J; bases not matched to a gene: 8. CDR3 DNA: TGTGCCAGCAGTTCGCTACAGGGGGAGATCTCCTACGAGCAGTACTTC. This translates into CASSSLQGEISYEQYF.

The rearrangement links TRBV28 to TRBJ2-1; no definite D call. Trimming removed 3 bases from V and 6 bases from J, with 6 bases in between. The V gene's germline CDR1 is MDHEN and CDR2 SYDVKM. The CDR3 spans 12 residues. For the CDR3, the DNA is TGTGCCAGCAGTTTTACGGGCAATGAGCAGTTCTTC. Its translation: CASSFTGNEQFF.

In its sample, this clone was seen once. The chain carries TRBV5-4 and TRBJ1-3, with unresolved D. Germline CDR1 reads SGHNT; CDR2 reads YYREEE (reference sequence). The CDR3 is 13 amino acids. Trimming cost V 4 bases and J 6 bases, with 11 bases left between them. CDR3 bases: TGTGCCAGCAGCCCCCGGGATGAAAACACCATATATTTT. Translated: CASSPRDENTIYF.

This chain connects TRBV28 to TRBJ2-2; weak D call: TRBD2 (5 bases). The V and J ends lost 6 bases and 6 bases respectively, with 14 bases between them. The CDR3 runs 14 residues. Germline V CDR1 and CDR2: MDHEN, SYDVKM. The CDR3 DNA sequence: TGTGCCAGCAGCCGGACTCACGTCTCCGGGGAGCTGTTTTTT. Protein: CASSRTHVSGELFF. Combining the CDR3 with reference TRBV28 and TRBJ2-2 gives the whole variable domain DVKVTQSSRYLVKRTGEKVFLECVQDMDHENMFWYRQDPGLGLRLIYFSYDVKMKEKGDIPEGYSVSREKKERFSLILESASTNQTSMYLCASSRTHVSGELFFGEGSRLTVL.

DNA for the CDR3: TGTGCCTGGAGTGTACTAAGTAACACTGAAGCTTTCTTT. It translates to CAWSVLSNTEAFF. This chain connects TRBV30 to TRBJ1-1; D call uncertain. Germline V lookup: CDR1 GTSNPN, CDR2 SVGIG (reference sequence). Trimming took off 0 bases at V and 2 bases at J, with 7 bases between the two ends. The CDR3 runs to 13 residues.

V usage is TRBV6-5 and J usage is TRBJ2-7; TRBD2 might be the D (6 bases). Germline CDR1 and CDR2: MNHEY and SVGAGI. The CDR3 spans 13 residues. V lost 5 bases and J 1 base, leaving 9 bases between the germline ends. The CDR3 spells CASSPEGSYEQYF. The CDR3, as DNA: TGTGCCAGCAGTCCGGAGGGATCCTACGAGCAGTACTTC.

The chain couples TRBV9 to TRBJ1-1, with D unclear. The CDR3 runs to 15 residues. Germline V CDR1 and CDR2: SGDLS, YYNGEE. V was pared by 4 bases and J by 0 bases, with 13 bases between. The CDR3 loop is CASSPRGFMNTEAFF. The CDR3 coding sequence is TGTGCCAGCAGCCCTCGGGGTTTCATGAACACTGAAGCTTTCTTT.

The chain recombines TRBV19 with TRBJ2-2; D uncertain. CDR3 length: 12 residues. V was shortened by 6 bases and J by 6 bases, with 8 bases between the two germline ends. Per germline, CDR1 LNHDA and CDR2 SQIVND (reference sequence). CDR3: CASRPRAGELFF. The CDR3 DNA is TGTGCCAGTAGGCCACGGGCCGGGGAGCTGTTTTTT.

As for this clone: Compared with germline, one end of the junction differs, possibly owing to a read error. The genes are TRBV27 and TRBJ2-1; 12 positions match TRBD2. The CDR3 length is 18 residues. Looked up from germline, CDR1 is MNHEY and CDR2 is SMNVEV (reference sequence). This chain's CDR3 is CASSREAGLAGLYNERFF. The CDR3 DNA is TGTGCCAGCAGTCGGGAAGCGGGACTAGCGGGCCTATACAATGAGCGGTTCTTC.

This clone was observed a single time. V is TRBV6-4 and J is TRBJ1-5; D is perhaps TRBD1 (5 bases). CDR1 and CDR2 from the germline V gene are MRHNA and SNTAGT. The CDR3 runs 15 residues. Deletions cut 3 bases from V and 1 base from J, with 10 bases between. In nucleotides, the CDR3 is TGTGCCAGCAGTGATCAGGGTAAGAGCAATCAGCCCCAGCATTTT. This encodes CASSDQGKSNQPQHF.

The chain joins TRBV5-4 to TRBJ2-1; 8 bases line up with TRBD2. Trimming cost V 4 bases and J 8 bases; bases outside gene matches: 17. Germline V gene sequence: CDR1 SGHNT, CDR2 YYREEE (reference sequence). The CDR3 contains 17 residues. CDR3 residues: CASSPSGRGGRTDEQFF. The CDR3 nucleotides are TGTGCCAGCAGCCCTAGTGGGCGCGGGGGGCGGACGGATGAGCAGTTCTTC.

The chain joins TRBV27 to TRBJ2-7, with D possibly being TRBD2 (6 bases). Germline CDR1 reads MNHEY; CDR2 reads SMNVEV (reference sequence). CDR3 length: 14 amino acids. Trimming cost V 3 bases and J 0 bases, with 9 bases left between them. Here the CDR3 reads CASSLGSGSYEQYF. The CDR3 nucleotides are TGTGCCAGCAGTTTGGGTAGCGGCTCCTACGAGCAGTACTTC.

The rearrangement uses TRBV13 and TRBJ2-5; the D gene is possibly TRBD2 (6 bases). V lost 1 base to trimming and J lost 5 bases, with 11 bases between them. Germline CDR1 PRHDT, CDR2 FYEKMQ (reference sequence). The CDR3 has 14 residues. The CDR3 protein is CASSLAPGAETQYF. CDR3 sequence (DNA): TGTGCCAGCAGCTTAGCACCGGGAGCGGAGACCCAGTACTTC.

The rearrangement joins TRBV7-6 to TRBJ2-7, with D possibly being TRBD2 (5 bases). The germline CDR1 and CDR2 sequences are SGHVS and FNYEAQ. The CDR3 contains 14 residues. The ends were cut back, 5 bases at V and 2 bases at J, with 13 bases in the middle. This chain's CDR3 is CASSAEAGTYEQYF. The CDR3 bases are TGTGCCAGCAGCGCCGAGGCCGGGACCTACGAGCAGTACTTC.

The chain uses TRBV6-6 and TRBJ2-5; 9 bases align to TRBD1. CDR3 length: 12 residues. After removal of 10 bases from V and 4 bases from J, the junction contained 4 bases not matched to a gene. Per germline, CDR1 MNHNY and CDR2 SVGAGI (reference sequence). The CDR3 loop reads CATRDRAETQYF. The CDR3 coding sequence is TGTGCCACCCGGGACAGGGCAGAGACCCAGTACTTC.

The V and J genes are TRBV15 and TRBJ2-1; TRBD2 aligns across 11 bases. The CDR3 runs to 15 residues. Germline assignment: CDR1 LNHNV and CDR2 YYDKDF (reference sequence). The trim removed 0 bases at V and 8 bases at J, leaving 3 bases unmatched. The CDR3 sequence is CATSRDTSGSDEQFF. CDR3 DNA sequence: TGTGCCACCAGCAGAGATACTAGCGGGAGCGATGAGCAGTTCTTC.

The chain recombines TRBV9 with TRBJ2-1; TRBD2 aligns across 12 bases. The CDR3 spans 16 residues. Trimming at V came to 0 bases and at J to 8 bases, leaving 6 bases not matched to a gene. Germline values: CDR1 SGDLS, CDR2 YYNGEE. CDR3 region: CASSVVRTSGTDEQFF. In nucleotides, the CDR3 is TGTGCCAGCAGCGTAGTTCGGACTAGCGGGACGGATGAGCAGTTCTTC.

In this sample, this clone turned up a few times. The chain is built from TRBV2 and TRBJ1-1; tentatively, D is TRBD1 (5 bases). The germline V gene encodes CDR1 SNHLY and CDR2 FYNNEI. Trimming removed 7 bases at V and 9 bases at J, with 15 bases between. The CDR3 extends over 12 amino acids. In DNA, the CDR3 is TGTGCCAGCACTTCGGAGGGGAGGAAAGCTTTCTTT. Protein product: CASTSEGRKAFF.

This chain connects TRBV25-1 to TRBJ2-2; 7 bases are shared with TRBD2. The CDR3 runs to 16 residues. V trimming: 6 bases; J trimming: 5 bases; junction bases outside the gene matches: 12. CDR1 is MGHDK, CDR2 SYGVNS, per germline. In DNA, the CDR3 is TGTGCCAGCAGCTCCATGACTAGCATAAGGACCGGGGAGCTGTTTTTT. Its protein product is CASSSMTSIRTGELFF. The variable domain in full, completed from reference TRBV25-1 and TRBJ2-2, reads EADIYQTPRYLVIGTGKKITLECSQTMGHDKMYWYQQDPGMELHLIHYSYGVNSTEKGDLSSESTVSRIRTEHFPLTLESARPSHTSQYLCASSSMTSIRTGELFFGEGSRLTVL.

The V and J genes are TRBV5-6 and TRBJ2-2, with D maybe TRBD1 (6 bases). The V end lost 4 bases, the J end lost 7 bases, and 20 bases lay between the germline ends. The CDR3 totals 16 residues. CDR1 is SGHDT and CDR2 is YYEEEE in the germline V gene. The chain's CDR3 is CASSNTGTWGSGELFF. The CDR3 DNA reads TGTGCCAGCAGCAATACCGGGACATGGGGAAGCGGGGAGCTGTTTTTT.

This clone was recorded only once. This rearrangement joins TRBV30 to TRBJ1-2; 7 bases are shared with TRBD1. The CDR3 totals 13 residues. CDR1 is GTSNPN and CDR2 is SVGIG in the germline V gene (reference sequence). With V trimmed by 5 bases and J by 2 bases, 5 bases remained unmatched. Here the CDR3 reads CAWVPQGNYGYTF. The CDR3 bases are TGTGCCTGGGTGCCACAGGGGAACTATGGCTACACCTTC.

The chain carries TRBV2 and TRBJ2-6, with 7 bases lining up with TRBD2. The CDR3 extends over 17 amino acids. V was clipped by 2 bases and J by 0 bases; unmatched bases: 4. CDR1 is SNHLY and CDR2 is FYNNEI in the germline V gene. CDR3 in amino acids: CASSERDYPSGANVLTF. Written as DNA, the CDR3 is TGTGCCAGCAGTGAACGGGACTACCCCTCTGGGGCCAACGTCCTGACTTTC.